This T cell receptor (beta chain) was identified during a study of T cell responses to AZD1222 COVID-19 vaccine (dated by TCRdb to the early 2020s). The study in broad terms: A total of 233 trial participants underwent TCR sequencing, of whom 200 to 220 had received two doses of AZD1222 and some 25 had received two doses of the MenACWY control vaccine. Trial participants were enrolled into age subgroups of 18-55, 56-69 and 70-plus years, which contained roughly 140, 27 and 60 TCR-sequenced participants, respectively.

The CDR3 regions of human TCRbeta chains were subjected to immunosequencing. In the authors' own workflow: TCRs in the repertoires were matched against a reference library of SARS-CoV-2-specific TCRs that had been generated with the MIRA antigen-specificity platform. Breadth meant the fraction of unique TCRs that were SARS-CoV-2-associated, whereas depth meant the fraction of total T cells that were SARS-CoV-2-associated. Using the MIRA data, each spike-specific TCR was mapped to the spike region that the TCR reacts to and placed in a CD4 or CD8 class. Log10-transformed breadth and depth values were compared by one-way ANOVA with Sidak's multiple comparisons tests. What TCRdb holds here is the immuneACCESS table cut down to in-frame rearrangements. Part of the clones is not present; checked against another copy, under half of the missing clones reflect an unresolved V gene, and the others are unexplained. That table supplies the V and J calls and clone size; D and trimming were determined from the DNA. Across this sample there are about 110,000 clones, with roughly 88% seen only once. The leading ten clones occupy almost 6.5% of the sample.

Worth noting for this clone: Its antigen remains undetermined. Within one base of it there is no much larger clone, and no base qualities were kept.

There are 15 amino acids in the CDR3, from cysteine to phenylalanine inclusive. The read is trimmed to its CDR3 DNA, 45 bases read in frame from base 1. Reading the germline V gene (reference sequence) gives CDR1 SGHAT and CDR2 FQDESV. A distance of 24 bases separates the germline ends of V and J, which lose 2 bases and 13 bases respectively. The research as a whole found: Because no day 14 peak-response samples were available, repertoires were characterized only after the peak T cell response. The 56-69-year group was small, and its depth increase did not reach significance, likely because of low power. Participants were mostly white British, with more females than males. The authors suggested clonal diversity may have been underestimated. CD4 TCRs associated with the vaccine covered the entire spike protein, and the dominant responses were in regions 160-218 and 743-854. Spike-specific TCR breadth and depth rose significantly after two AZD1222 doses compared with day 0 and with MenACWY recipients. Conclusions about previously exposed vaccinees were limited because only six or seven AZD1222 recipients were SARS-CoV-2 seropositive at baseline. Nearly half of unique spike-specific TCRs reportedly recognized epitopes outside regions mutated in the B.1.351 and B.1.1.7 variants.

The meaning of the sample's time point label: about 28 days (+/-7) after the second vaccine dose. AZD1222 recipients given second doses at about 4 weeks or at about 12 weeks were pooled, since spike-specific TCR depth and breadth were not found to differ between the two schedules. Vaccinee samples were obtained from the UK trials COV001 and COV002, which included a single-blind randomized controlled phase 2/3 trial of AZD1222 (ChAdOx1 nCoV-19) in healthy adults. Trial participant PBMC samples were collected at day 0 and day 28 after the second dose for TCRbeta chain sequencing. This receptor was identified in an adult who received the AZD1222 COVID-19 vaccine. The sequence joins TRBV11-1 to TRBJ2-7, with a tentative D gene TRBD2 over 6 matching bases. This specimen consisted of peripheral blood, obtained 28 days after the second AZD1222 dose. The CDR3 here reads CASSLYVDGGQGPYF. The DNA reads TGTGCCAGCAGCTTATACGTCGATGGAGGGCAAGGTCCTTACTTC.